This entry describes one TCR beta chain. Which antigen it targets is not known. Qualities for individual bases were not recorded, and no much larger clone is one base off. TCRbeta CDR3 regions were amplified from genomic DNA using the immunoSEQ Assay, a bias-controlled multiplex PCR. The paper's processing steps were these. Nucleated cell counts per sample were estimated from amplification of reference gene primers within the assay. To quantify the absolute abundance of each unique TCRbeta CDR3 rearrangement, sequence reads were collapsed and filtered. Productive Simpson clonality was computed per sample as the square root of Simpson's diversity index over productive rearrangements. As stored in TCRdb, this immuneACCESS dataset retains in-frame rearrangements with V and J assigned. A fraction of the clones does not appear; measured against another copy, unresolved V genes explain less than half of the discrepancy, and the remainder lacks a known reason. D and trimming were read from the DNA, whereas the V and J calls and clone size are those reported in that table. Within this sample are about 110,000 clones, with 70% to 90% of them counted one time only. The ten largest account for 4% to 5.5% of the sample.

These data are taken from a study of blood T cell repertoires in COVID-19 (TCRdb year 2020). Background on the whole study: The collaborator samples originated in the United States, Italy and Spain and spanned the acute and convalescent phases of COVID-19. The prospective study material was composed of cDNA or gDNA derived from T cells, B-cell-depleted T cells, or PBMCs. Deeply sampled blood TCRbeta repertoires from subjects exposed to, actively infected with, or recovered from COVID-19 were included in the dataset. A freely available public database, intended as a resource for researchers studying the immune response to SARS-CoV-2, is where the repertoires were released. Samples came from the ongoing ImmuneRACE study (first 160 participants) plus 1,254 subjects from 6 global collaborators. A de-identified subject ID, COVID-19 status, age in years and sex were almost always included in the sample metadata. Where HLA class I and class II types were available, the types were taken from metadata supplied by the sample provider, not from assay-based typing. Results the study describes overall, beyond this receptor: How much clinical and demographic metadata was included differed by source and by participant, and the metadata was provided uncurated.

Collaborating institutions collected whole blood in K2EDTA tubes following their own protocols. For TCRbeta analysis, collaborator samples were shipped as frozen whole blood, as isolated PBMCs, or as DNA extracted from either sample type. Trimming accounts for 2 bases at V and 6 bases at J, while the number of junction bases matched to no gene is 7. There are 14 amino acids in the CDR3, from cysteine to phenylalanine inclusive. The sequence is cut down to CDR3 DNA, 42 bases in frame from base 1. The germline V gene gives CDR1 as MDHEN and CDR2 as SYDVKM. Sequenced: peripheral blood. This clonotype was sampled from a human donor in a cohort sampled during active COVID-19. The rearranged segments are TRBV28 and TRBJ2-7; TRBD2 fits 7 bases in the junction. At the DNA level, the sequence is TGTGCCAGCAGTTTAGCGGGAGATCGGCGCGAGCAGTACTTC. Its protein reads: CASSLAGDRREQYF.